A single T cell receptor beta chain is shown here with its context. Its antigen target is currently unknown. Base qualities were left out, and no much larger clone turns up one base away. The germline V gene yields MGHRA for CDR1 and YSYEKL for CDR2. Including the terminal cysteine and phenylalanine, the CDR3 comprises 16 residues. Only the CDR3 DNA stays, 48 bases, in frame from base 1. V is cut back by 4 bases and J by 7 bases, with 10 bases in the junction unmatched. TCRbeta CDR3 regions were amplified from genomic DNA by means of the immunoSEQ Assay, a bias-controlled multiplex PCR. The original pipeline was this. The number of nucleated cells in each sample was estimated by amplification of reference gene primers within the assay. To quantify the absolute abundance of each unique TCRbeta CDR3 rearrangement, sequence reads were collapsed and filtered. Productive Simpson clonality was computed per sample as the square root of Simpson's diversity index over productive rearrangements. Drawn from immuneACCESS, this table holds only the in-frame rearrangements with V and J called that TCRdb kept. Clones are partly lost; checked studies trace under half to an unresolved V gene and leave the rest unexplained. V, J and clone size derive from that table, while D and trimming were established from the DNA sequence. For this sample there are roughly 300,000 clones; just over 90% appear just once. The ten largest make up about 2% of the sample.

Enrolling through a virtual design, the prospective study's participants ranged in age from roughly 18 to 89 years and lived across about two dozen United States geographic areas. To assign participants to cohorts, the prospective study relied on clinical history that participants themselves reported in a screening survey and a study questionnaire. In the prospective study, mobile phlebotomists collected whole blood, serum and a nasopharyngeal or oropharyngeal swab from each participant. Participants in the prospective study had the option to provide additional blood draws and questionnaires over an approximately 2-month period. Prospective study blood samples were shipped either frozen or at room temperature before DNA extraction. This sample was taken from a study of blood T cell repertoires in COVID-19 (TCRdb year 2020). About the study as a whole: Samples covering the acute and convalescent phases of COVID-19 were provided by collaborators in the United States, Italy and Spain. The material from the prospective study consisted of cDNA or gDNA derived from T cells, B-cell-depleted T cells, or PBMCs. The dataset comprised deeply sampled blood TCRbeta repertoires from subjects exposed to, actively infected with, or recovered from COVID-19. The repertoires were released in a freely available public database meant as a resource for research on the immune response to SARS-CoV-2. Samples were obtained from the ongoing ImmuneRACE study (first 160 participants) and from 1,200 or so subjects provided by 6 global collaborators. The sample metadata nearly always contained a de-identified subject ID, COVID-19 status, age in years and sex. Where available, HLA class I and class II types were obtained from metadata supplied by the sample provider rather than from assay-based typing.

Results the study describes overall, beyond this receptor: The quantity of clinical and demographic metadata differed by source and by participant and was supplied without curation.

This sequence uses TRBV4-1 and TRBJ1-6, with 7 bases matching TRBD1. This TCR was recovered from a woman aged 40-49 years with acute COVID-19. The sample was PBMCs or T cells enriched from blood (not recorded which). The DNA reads TGCGCCAGCAGCCTCTCGGCGGGACAGACAAATTCACCCCTCCACTTT. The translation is CASSLSAGQTNSPLHF.